This record looks at one TCR beta chain sequence and its context. The antigen this receptor binds is unknown. No base quality information exists; no much larger clone differs at one position. Reading from cysteine to phenylalanine, the CDR3 counts 14 amino acids. Solely the CDR3 DNA is kept, with 42 bases framed from the first base. In the germline V gene, CDR1 corresponds to SGHTA and CDR2 to FQGNSA. V is cut back by 2 bases and J by 9 bases, with 6 bases in the junction unmatched. Enrolling through a virtual design, the prospective study's participants ranged in age from roughly 18 to 90 years and lived across roughly 24 United States geographic areas. To assign participants to cohorts, the prospective study relied on clinical history that participants themselves reported in a screening survey and a study questionnaire. For ImmuneRACE Cohort 3, a participant was defined as recovered based on two consecutive negative NP/OP PCR tests, clearance by a healthcare professional, or resolution of symptoms. In the prospective study, whole blood, serum and a nasopharyngeal or oropharyngeal swab were collected from each participant by mobile phlebotomists. Participants in the prospective study had the option to provide additional blood draws and questionnaires over an approximately two-month period. Prospective study blood samples were shipped either frozen or at room temperature before DNA extraction.

The sample originates from a study of blood T cell repertoires in COVID-19 (TCRdb year 2020). Background on the whole study: Samples covering the acute and convalescent phases of COVID-19 were provided by collaborators in the United States, Italy and Spain. Where available, HLA class I and class II types were obtained from metadata supplied by the sample provider rather than from assay-based typing. Samples came from the ongoing ImmuneRACE study (first 160 participants) plus 1,254 subjects from 6 global collaborators. The repertoires were made available in a free public database intended to serve as a resource for research on the immune response to SARS-CoV-2. A de-identified subject ID, COVID-19 status, age in years and sex were almost always included in the sample metadata. The dataset comprised deeply sampled blood TCRbeta repertoires from subjects exposed to, actively infected with, or recovered from COVID-19. The prospective study material was composed of cDNA or gDNA derived from T cells, B-cell-depleted T cells, or PBMCs.

General findings and caveats noted by the study authors: The quantity of clinical and demographic metadata differed by source and by participant and was supplied without curation.

TCRbeta CDR3 regions were amplified from genomic DNA by means of the immunoSEQ Assay, a bias-controlled multiplex PCR. Per the source publication's procedure: The number of nucleated cells in each sample was estimated by amplification of reference gene primers within the assay. Sequence reads were collapsed and filtered to measure the absolute abundance of every unique TCRbeta CDR3 rearrangement. For each sample, productive Simpson clonality was calculated by taking the square root of Simpson's diversity index across productive rearrangements. TCRdb's version of the immuneACCESS table is confined to in-frame rearrangements and falls short of the full clone set. An unresolved V gene accounts for under half of the shortfall where checked; the remainder is of unknown origin. V, J and clone size reflect that table, while D and trimming were determined from the DNA. The sample table holds about 400,000 clones, of which approximately 84% were seen once. Approximately 3.1% of the sample belongs to the ten largest clones.

The origin of this receptor is a woman in her 30s who had recovered from COVID-19. Sequencing was done on a sample of PBMCs or T cells enriched from blood (not recorded which). This chain joins TRBV7-2 to TRBJ2-1, with 8 central nucleotides matching TRBD2. CDR3 protein: CASSLRWTSSEQFF. The nucleotides read TGTGCCAGCAGCTTAAGGTGGACTAGCAGTGAGCAGTTCTTC.